Listed here is a single TCR beta chain. The antigen is not known. PCR used 60 Vbeta primers and 13 Jbeta primers. The table came from immunoSEQ multiplex PCR; TCRdb's copy has only in-frame clones and leaves some out. Found here are more than 95,000 clones, approximately 80% of them singletons; the top ten hold 1.5% to 2%. This sample stems from a study of cytomegalovirus exposure and HLA in healthy donors. Study-wide points: Later analysis associated a missense DCLRE1C variant with TCR beta V- and J-gene trimming. The likely explanation for a cluster of highly shared sequence variants was sequencing artifact.

The J segment lost 2 bases and the V segment lost 2 bases, leaving 2 bases of the junction unmatched. This CDR3 comprises 15 residues. CDR1 LNHNV and CDR2 YYDKDF come from the germline V gene (reference sequence). The V gene is TRBV15, the J gene TRBJ1-4; 7 nucleotides agree with TRBD1. The sample taken for sequencing was PBMCs. The TCR originated in a woman between 35 and 50 years old in good health and CMV-seronegative. In DNA form, the CDR3 reads TGTGCCACCAGCAGAACGGGACAGACTAATGAAAAACTGTTTTTT. Translated: CATSRTGQTNEKLFF.